This T cell receptor (beta chain) was sequenced during a study of glioma-infiltrating T cells. Findings and caveats of the study: Gliomas, especially low-grade, showed above-expected tissue-blood divergence; non-neoplastic patients showed below. CDR3 overlap between tissue and blood was very small.

CDR1 and CDR2 (germline): DFQATT, SNEGSKA (reference sequence). The CDR3 length is 19 residues. Regarding this clonotype: What it recognizes is unknown. With a much larger clone just one base away, this may be a read error.

The iRepertoire nested amplicon-rescue multiplex PCR amplified TCR alpha and beta CDR3s from RNA. For one-step reverse transcription and amplification, 100-400 ng of tissue mRNA or PBMC total RNA was used. One entry per CDR3 protein, called by TCRdb with MiXCR from the multiplex PCR reads. The repertoire holds roughly 200,000 distinct CDR3 sequences, with 32% as singletons. The specimen sequenced was glioma tissue, nonneoplastic brain tissue, or PBMCs (not recorded which). This clonotype originated in a human donor with low-grade glioma or glioblastoma, undergoing nonglioma brain surgery, or in good health (not recorded which). The V and J genes are TRBV20-1 and TRBJ2-7; TRBD2 is a possible D gene (5 bases). CDR3 amino acids: CSTREYGLQKGITSYEQYF. CDR3 nucleotides: TGCAGTACTAGGGAGTACGGACTCCAGAAAGGGATAACTTCCTACGAGCAGTACTTC.